A single sample is the source of the 20 T cell receptor beta chains below, sequenced in a study of blood T cell repertoires in COVID-19. Measured with immunoSEQ multiplex PCR; TCRdb has only the in-frame clones, and not every one. The profile covers approximately 200,000 clones, with around four fifths appearing a single time and roughly a tenth taken by the ten largest. Sequenced sample: peripheral blood. Receptor source: a woman of 80 years or more with COVID-19, enrolled during active disease.

This clone has a single count. J is TRBJ1-6 and V is TRBV5-8; a possible D gene is TRBD1 (5 bases). Per germline, CDR1 SGHTS and CDR2 YDEGEE. Trimming shortened V by 3 bases and J by 8 bases, and 12 bases separated the two germline ends. The CDR3 spans 14 residues. CDR3 protein: CASSWGLSDSPLHF. The CDR3 region has the DNA TGTGCCAGCAGCTGGGGACTCTCCGATTCACCCCTCCACTTT.

J is TRBJ1-4 and V is TRBV7-8, with D unresolved. Germline CDR1 reads SGHVS; CDR2 reads FQNEAQ. The CDR3 consists of 15 residues. V dropped 4 bases and J dropped 2 bases, with 11 bases sitting between them. CDR3 coding DNA: TGTGCCAGCAGCTCCGGGTTTCCGACTAATGAAAAACTGTTTTTT. It yields the protein CASSSGFPTNEKLFF.

The sample holds a few counts of this clone. The junction does not match germline at one end; this may be a read error. This chain uses TRBV19 with TRBJ1-1; 7 positions match TRBD1. CDR1 is LNHDA and CDR2 is SQIVND in the germline V gene (reference sequence). The CDR3 extends over 12 amino acids. The CDR3 is CASSSTGTDTHF. The CDR3 bases are TGTGCCAGTAGTTCGACCGGGACAGATACACACTTT.

This chain links TRBV6-1 with TRBJ2-1; 8 nucleotides agree with TRBD2. The CDR3 has 15 amino acids. Germline-derived CDR1 and CDR2 are MNHNS and SASEGT. V trimming: 3 bases; J trimming: 5 bases; junction bases outside the gene matches: 6. CDR3 protein: CASSEGGGTHNEQFF. CDR3 sequence (DNA): TGTGCCAGCAGTGAGGGCGGGGGGACCCACAATGAGCAGTTCTTC.

This rearrangement joins TRBV5-5 to TRBJ1-6; D not certain. Trimming left V 0 bases short and J 10 bases short, with 14 bases between. The CDR3 contains 15 residues. Germline V CDR1 and CDR2: SGHKS, YYEKEE (reference sequence). CDR3 loop: CASSLGTAVLSPLHF. The CDR3 region has the DNA TGTGCCAGCAGCTTGGGAACAGCTGTTCTGTCACCCCTCCACTTT.

This chain connects TRBV7-8 to TRBJ1-2, with 7 bases fitting TRBD1. The CDR3 runs to 15 residues. Trimming took 1 base from V and 8 from J; bases not matched to a gene: 10. In germline, CDR1 is SGHVS, CDR2 FQNEAQ. CDR3: CASSLGSGGFGGYTF. The DNA of the CDR3 is TGTGCCAGCAGCTTAGGTTCAGGGGGTTTTGGGGGCTACACCTTC.

The chain is built from TRBV3-1 (or the pseudogene TRBV3-2) and TRBJ1-3; unclear D gene. The V gene lost 6 bases and the J gene lost 8 bases, with 8 bases spanning the gap. CDR1 is LGHDT, CDR2 YNNKEL, per germline (reference sequence). The CDR3 is 11 residues long. CDR3 in amino acids: CASRSLHTIYF. DNA for the CDR3: TGTGCCAGCAGGTCACTCCACACCATATATTTT.

The chain joins TRBV3-1 (or the pseudogene TRBV3-2) to TRBJ2-1; weak D call: TRBD2 (5 bases). In germline, CDR1 is LGHDT, CDR2 YNNKEL (reference sequence). This CDR3 comprises 15 residues. The germline V and J ends were trimmed by 1 base and 8 bases, with 15 bases remaining between them. DNA of the CDR3: TGTGCCAGCAGCCAAGGAGGACTTATACCCGATGAGCAGTTCTTC. This translates into CASSQGGLIPDEQFF.

The rearrangement links TRBV5-4 to TRBJ2-1; no reliable D call. V was pared by 4 bases and J by 4 bases, with 18 bases between. Germline lookup yields CDR1 SGHNT and CDR2 YYREEE (reference sequence). CDR3 length: 16 amino acids. CDR3 sequence (DNA): TGTGCCAGCAGCACTCCCAAAACGACCGGGTACAATGAGCAGTTCTTC. Protein product: CASSTPKTTGYNEQFF.

J is TRBJ1-1 and V is TRBV28, with TRBD1 matching over 9 bases. CDR3 length: 13 amino acids. The trim removed 6 bases at V and 1 base at J, leaving 0 bases unmatched. Germline V lookup: CDR1 MDHEN, CDR2 SYDVKM. The CDR3 DNA sequence: TGTGCCAGCAGGGGACAGGGGAACACTGAAGCTTTCTTT. Amino acids: CASRGQGNTEAFF.

This clone came up a few times. The genes are TRBV6-4 and TRBJ2-1, with 11 bases aligning to TRBD2. The CDR3 has 15 residues. In germline, CDR1 is MRHNA, CDR2 SNTAGT. J gave up 6 bases and V 3 bases, and 4 bases lay outside the gene matches. CDR3 sequence (DNA): TGTGCCAGCAGTGAGACGACTAGCGGGGTCAATGAGCAGTTCTTC. Amino acids: CASSETTSGVNEQFF.

This clone was observed a few times. This chain links TRBV11-2 with TRBJ2-7, with TRBD1 matching 7 bases. Trimming at V came to 8 bases and at J to 6 bases, leaving 10 bases not matched to a gene. Germline V CDR1 and CDR2: SGHAT, FQNNGV. This CDR3 comprises 13 residues. The CDR3: CASGRQGLGEQYF. CDR3 sequence (DNA): TGTGCCAGCGGCCGACAGGGTTTGGGCGAGCAGTACTTC.

This clone was detected a few times. The chain carries TRBV9 and TRBJ1-2; 9 nucleotides match TRBD1. The CDR3 spans 15 residues. Germline CDR1 reads SGDLS; CDR2 reads YYNGEE. V was clipped by 4 bases and J by 6 bases; unmatched bases: 10. CDR3 in DNA: TGTGCCAGCAGCCCTACCCGGGACAGGGAGGATGGCTACACCTTC. Protein sequence: CASSPTRDREDGYTF.

The V call is TRBV12-3 or TRBV12-4, the J call TRBJ2-7; TRBD1 is a possible D gene (5 bases). Trimming shortened V by 3 bases and J by 5 bases, and 8 bases separated the two germline ends. CDR3 length: 12 amino acids. This chain's CDR3 is CASSFRTNEQYF. The CDR3 bases are TGTGCCAGCAGTTTCCGGACAAACGAGCAGTACTTC.

J is TRBJ1-5 and V is TRBV27; 9 bases line up with TRBD1. Germline-derived CDR1 and CDR2 are MNHEY and SMNVEV (reference sequence). Germline trimming cut 4 bases from V and 11 bases from J; bases unmatched to any gene: 6. The CDR3 extends over 13 amino acids. CDR3 loop: CASSSGQGRAQHF. The CDR3 DNA follows: TGTGCCAGCAGTTCGGGACAGGGTAGGGCCCAGCATTTT.

The J gene is TRBJ2-3, the V gene TRBV7-9; no reliable D call. CDR1 is SEHNR, CDR2 FQNEAQ, per germline (reference sequence). This CDR3 is 14 amino acids long. The ends were cut back, 1 base at V and 2 bases at J, with 7 bases in the middle. DNA of the CDR3: TGTGCCAGCAGCTTAGGTAGCTCCACAGATACGCAGTATTTT. Amino acids: CASSLGSSTDTQYF.

The CDR3: CGGGREGNQPQHF. CDR3 nucleotide sequence: TGTGGAGGGGGCAGGGAGGGCAATCAGCCCCAGCATTTT. V gene TRBV19 combines with J gene TRBJ1-5; 7 nucleotides match TRBD1. Germline V gene lookup returns CDR1 LNHDA and CDR2 SQIVND (reference sequence). The CDR3 is 13 residues long. The complete variable domain, with remaining parts taken from reference TRBV19 and TRBJ1-5, reads DGGITQSPKYLFRKEGQNVTLSCEQNLNHDAMYWYRQDPGQGLRLIYYSQIVNDFQKGDIAEGYSVSREKKESFPLTVTSAQKNPTAFYLCGGGREGNQPQHFGDGTRLSIL.

The genes are TRBV7-8 and TRBJ1-2; D is perhaps TRBD1 (5 bases). The V end lost 0 bases, the J end lost 4 bases, and 15 bases lay between the germline ends. The CDR3 has 16 residues. CDR1 and CDR2 from the germline V gene are SGHVS and FQNEAQ. This chain's CDR3 is CASSLAAGGVSYGYTF. CDR3 in DNA: TGTGCCAGCAGCTTAGCCGCAGGAGGGGTATCCTATGGCTACACCTTC.

The rearrangement joins TRBV10-3 to TRBJ2-7; 9 bases agree with TRBD2. The ends lost 5 bases at V and 0 bases at J; junction bases unmatched: 8. The CDR3 is 16 amino acids. The germline V gene encodes CDR1 ENHRY and CDR2 SYGVKD. The chain's CDR3 is CAISPLLAGSSYEQYF. CDR3 DNA sequence: TGTGCCATCAGTCCCCTTCTAGCGGGGTCCTCCTACGAGCAGTACTTC.

V is TRBV3-1 (or the pseudogene TRBV3-2) and J is TRBJ2-7; 7 nucleotides align to TRBD1. CDR1 and CDR2 from the germline V gene are LGHDT and YNNKEL (reference sequence). V shed 1 base, J shed 4 bases, and the junction held 7 bases outside the gene matches. This CDR3 spans 15 amino acids. The CDR3 DNA is TGTGCCAGCAGCCAAGGAGTAGGGGGCAGGTACGAGCAGTACTTC. Its translation: CASSQGVGGRYEQYF.